The clone carrying this T cell receptor beta chain showed up many times. Its cognate antigen is unknown. The V end was cut by 11 bases, the J end by 5 bases, with 12 bases between. The CDR3 spans 12 residues. CDR1 is ENHRY and CDR2 is SYGVKD in the germline V gene. The data were obtained in a study of regulatory T cells in long-lasting Graves disease. Study background: Disease was considered persistent Graves' disease after over 5 years of antithyroid drugs (with positive TSH receptor antibodies). Study-wide points: Lower TCR diversity was seen in persistent Graves' patients than in newly diagnosed ones. Persistent disease preferred TRBV28, TRBJ1-2 and TRBJ2-5. With 2,500 to 3,500 shared public clonotypes, persistent patients exceeded new patients, who shared about a thousand.

Time point given: persistent/refractory GD, antithyroid drugs over 5 years with positive TRAb. Extracted PBMC RNA gave rise to the TCR library. Arm-PCR of CDR3 regions with iRepertoire HTBI primers generated TCR beta libraries. Using its own MiXCR run on the multiplex PCR reads, TCRdb lists one record per CDR3 protein. Of about 430,000 distinct CDR3 sequences listed, roughly 23% are singletons. V usage is TRBV10-3 and J usage is TRBJ1-4; D unclear. The source is a female donor with Graves disease. Sequences were derived from peripheral blood mononuclear cells (PBMCs), sampled when the disease was refractory, from a patient treated with antithyroid drugs. The CDR3 spells CAAGEANEKLFF. In DNA, the CDR3 is TGTGCCGCCGGGGAGGCGAATGAAAAACTGTTTTTT.